This is a list of T cell receptor beta chains from one sample in a study of blood T cell repertoires in COVID-19. TCRdb keeps only in-frame clones here, not all; method: immunoSEQ multiplex PCR. In the table there are some 330,000 clones, around 87% of which are singletons. The sample was peripheral blood. These receptors all stem from a woman between 50 and 59 years old with active or convalescent COVID-19. Both conserved end residues are part of each CDR3. The order of the fields is clone size, D gene, J gene, V gene, CDR3 protein, CDR3 DNA. A D gene is named only where the DNA matches it firmly. The size entry is marked missing in some rows and otherwise reads once, few, many or a size class.

abundance: NA
d_gene: TRBD2
j_gene: TRBJ2-7
v_gene: TRBV5-4
CDR3aa: CASSFTSGAYEQYF
CDR3nt: TGTGCCAGCAGTTTTACTAGCGGCGCCTACGAGCAGTACTTC

abundance: NA
d_gene: TRBD2
j_gene: TRBJ2-7
v_gene: TRBV18
CDR3aa: CASSSLGGGDEQYF
CDR3nt: TGTGCCAGCTCATCCTTGGGCGGGGGAGACGAGCAGTACTTC

abundance: NA
d_gene: NA
j_gene: TRBJ2-5
v_gene: TRBV5-5
CDR3aa: CASSLGLFGAETQYF
CDR3nt: TGTGCCAGCAGCTTGGGTCTCTTTGGGGCAGAGACCCAGTACTTC

abundance: NA
d_gene: TRBD1
j_gene: TRBJ1-2
v_gene: TRBV6-5
CDR3aa: CATTTDRGQLGYTF
CDR3nt: TGTGCCACCACCACGGACAGGGGGCAGCTTGGCTACACCTTC

abundance: NA
d_gene: TRBD1
j_gene: TRBJ1-2
v_gene: TRBV6-5
CDR3aa: CASSYGGDRGGYTF
CDR3nt: TGTGCCAGCAGTTACGGTGGGGACAGGGGTGGCTACACCTTC

abundance: NA
d_gene: NA
j_gene: TRBJ1-5
v_gene: TRBV5-5
CDR3aa: CASSLGLRDTTNQPQHF
CDR3nt: TGTGCCAGCAGCTTAGGTCTCCGGGACACCACCAATCAGCCCCAGCATTTT

abundance: NA
d_gene: TRBD1
j_gene: TRBJ1-1
v_gene: TRBV6-5
CDR3aa: CASSFTGDSVETEAFF
CDR3nt: TGTGCCAGCAGTTTTACGGGGGACAGTGTCGAGACTGAAGCTTTCTTT

abundance: NA
d_gene: NA
j_gene: TRBJ2-1
v_gene: TRBV7-9
CDR3aa: CASSYQVILAYNEQFF
CDR3nt: TGTGCCAGCAGCTACCAGGTAATACTCGCCTACAATGAGCAGTTCTTC

abundance: NA
d_gene: NA
j_gene: TRBJ2-7
v_gene: TRBV7-9
CDR3aa: CASSAAGPYEQYF
CDR3nt: TGTGCCAGCAGCGCTGCGGGGCCCTACGAGCAGTACTTC

abundance: NA
d_gene: NA
j_gene: TRBJ1-1
v_gene: TRBV3-1/TRBV3-2
CDR3aa: CASSQGMETEAFF
CDR3nt: TGTGCCAGCAGCCAAGGTATGGAGACTGAAGCTTTCTTT

abundance: NA
d_gene: NA
j_gene: TRBJ2-3
v_gene: TRBV6-2/TRBV6-3
CDR3aa: CASSYQRYHTDTQYF
CDR3nt: TGTGCCAGCAGTTACCAGCGGTACCACACAGATACGCAGTATTTT

abundance: NA
d_gene: TRBD1
j_gene: TRBJ1-5
v_gene: TRBV7-2
CDR3aa: CASSSTGRTHQPQHF
CDR3nt: TGTGCCAGCAGTTCGACAGGGAGAACACATCAGCCCCAGCATTTT

abundance: NA
d_gene: TRBD1
j_gene: TRBJ1-6
v_gene: TRBV30
CDR3aa: CAWRVRQGNYNSPLHF
CDR3nt: TGTGCCTGGCGGGTTCGACAGGGAAACTATAATTCACCCCTCCACTTT

abundance: NA
d_gene: NA
j_gene: TRBJ1-4
v_gene: TRBV4-1
CDR3aa: CASSQGERGGVWEKLFF
CDR3nt: TGCGCCAGCAGCCAAGGGGAGCGGGGGGGTGTGTGGGAAAAACTGTTTTTT

abundance: NA
d_gene: NA
j_gene: TRBJ1-2
v_gene: TRBV12-3/TRBV12-4
CDR3aa: CASSASPGGYTF
CDR3nt: TGTGCCAGCAGTGCATCGCCCGGGGGCTACACCTTC

abundance: NA
d_gene: TRBD2
j_gene: TRBJ2-1
v_gene: TRBV5-1
CDR3aa: CASSLSSGGHNEQFF
CDR3nt: TGCGCCAGCAGCTTGTCGAGCGGGGGACACAATGAGCAGTTCTTC

abundance: NA
d_gene: TRBD1
j_gene: TRBJ1-2
v_gene: TRBV2
CDR3aa: CASRAGTGNGYTF
CDR3nt: TGTGCCAGCAGAGCCGGGACAGGGAATGGCTACACCTTC

abundance: NA
d_gene: TRBD1
j_gene: TRBJ2-3
v_gene: TRBV14
CDR3aa: CASSHLTGATQYF
CDR3nt: TGTGCCAGCAGCCACCTAACAGGGGCTACGCAGTATTTT

abundance: NA
d_gene: NA
j_gene: TRBJ1-1
v_gene: TRBV7-2
CDR3aa: CASSSDRLNTEAFF
CDR3nt: TGTGCCAGCAGCTCTGACAGATTGAACACTGAAGCTTTCTTT

abundance: once
d_gene: NA
j_gene: TRBJ1-2
v_gene: TRBV30
CDR3aa: CAWTTASNYGYTF
CDR3nt: TGTGCCTGGACTACAGCTTCTAACTATGGCTACACCTTC

abundance: NA
d_gene: NA
j_gene: TRBJ2-7
v_gene: TRBV4-3
CDR3aa: CASSHGQGYEQYF
CDR3nt: TGCGCCAGCAGCCATGGTCAGGGCTACGAGCAGTACTTC

abundance: NA
d_gene: TRBD2
j_gene: TRBJ2-5
v_gene: TRBV19
CDR3aa: CASGTSGETQYF
CDR3nt: TGTGCCAGTGGGACTAGCGGAGAGACCCAGTACTTC

abundance: NA
d_gene: NA
j_gene: TRBJ1-2
v_gene: TRBV30
CDR3aa: CAWSVLGGYTF
CDR3nt: TGTGCCTGGAGTGTACTGGGCGGCTACACCTTC

abundance: once
d_gene: NA
j_gene: TRBJ2-7
v_gene: TRBV6-2/TRBV6-3
CDR3aa: CASSPYYEQYF
CDR3nt: TGTGCCAGCAGCCCATATTACGAGCAGTACTTC

abundance: NA
d_gene: TRBD1
j_gene: TRBJ1-5
v_gene: TRBV7-2
CDR3aa: CASTLTGSAQPQHF
CDR3nt: TGTGCCAGCACCCTGACAGGGAGTGCTCAGCCCCAGCATTTT

abundance: NA
d_gene: NA
j_gene: TRBJ2-3
v_gene: TRBV19
CDR3aa: CASSITSPDTQYF
CDR3nt: TGTGCCAGTAGTATAACTAGCCCAGATACGCAGTATTTT

abundance: NA
d_gene: TRBD1
j_gene: TRBJ2-3
v_gene: TRBV7-8
CDR3aa: CASSPHRGDTDTQYF
CDR3nt: TGTGCCAGCAGCCCGCACAGGGGCGACACAGATACGCAGTATTTT

abundance: NA
d_gene: NA
j_gene: TRBJ1-1
v_gene: TRBV5-4
CDR3aa: CASRLPGLLNTEAFF
CDR3nt: TGTGCCAGCAGACTCCCGGGACTGCTGAACACTGAAGCTTTCTTT

abundance: NA
d_gene: TRBD1
j_gene: TRBJ2-1
v_gene: TRBV4-1
CDR3aa: CASSQEPGGRNEQFF
CDR3nt: TGCGCCAGCAGCCAAGAGCCAGGGGGCAGGAATGAGCAGTTCTTC

abundance: NA
d_gene: NA
j_gene: TRBJ1-5
v_gene: TRBV28
CDR3aa: CASSSGGNYQPQHF
CDR3nt: TGTGCCAGCAGTTCAGGAGGAAATTATCAGCCCCAGCATTTT

abundance: NA
d_gene: NA
j_gene: TRBJ1-6
v_gene: TRBV27
CDR3aa: CASSLLNSPLHF
CDR3nt: TGTGCCAGCAGTCTTCTAAATTCACCCCTCCACTTT

abundance: NA
d_gene: TRBD2
j_gene: TRBJ2-1
v_gene: TRBV28
CDR3aa: CASSPVRSGSWNEQFF
CDR3nt: TGTGCCAGCAGCCCTGTTAGGAGCGGGAGTTGGAATGAGCAGTTCTTC

abundance: NA
d_gene: NA
j_gene: TRBJ2-7
v_gene: TRBV5-6
CDR3aa: CASSLAGRYEQYF
CDR3nt: TGTGCCAGCAGCTTGGCAGGGCGCTACGAGCAGTACTTC

abundance: NA
d_gene: NA
j_gene: TRBJ1-2
v_gene: TRBV6-5
CDR3aa: CASSYSIQASVYTF
CDR3nt: TGTGCCAGCAGTTACTCGATTCAAGCCTCTGTATACACCTTC

abundance: NA
d_gene: TRBD2
j_gene: TRBJ2-1
v_gene: TRBV7-3
CDR3aa: CASSLSAGGNEQFF
CDR3nt: TGTGCCAGCAGCTTATCGGCGGGGGGAAATGAGCAGTTCTTC

abundance: NA
d_gene: TRBD2
j_gene: TRBJ2-7
v_gene: TRBV5-1
CDR3aa: CASSPLAGDYEQYF
CDR3nt: TGCGCCAGCAGCCCACTAGCGGGAGACTACGAGCAGTACTTC

abundance: NA
d_gene: TRBD1
j_gene: TRBJ2-2
v_gene: TRBV6-5
CDR3aa: CASSWDRRNTGELFF
CDR3nt: TGTGCCAGCAGTTGGGACAGGAGAAACACCGGGGAGCTGTTTTTT

abundance: NA
d_gene: NA
j_gene: TRBJ1-1
v_gene: TRBV4-3
CDR3aa: CASSQNHPKPTEAFF
CDR3nt: TGCGCCAGCAGCCAAAACCACCCAAAGCCCACTGAAGCTTTCTTT

abundance: NA
d_gene: TRBD1
j_gene: TRBJ1-5
v_gene: TRBV6-2/TRBV6-3
CDR3aa: CASSYQQGKGLYQPQHF
CDR3nt: TGTGCCAGCAGTTACCAACAGGGGAAAGGCCTCTATCAGCCCCAGCATTTT

abundance: NA
d_gene: NA
j_gene: TRBJ2-1
v_gene: TRBV7-2
CDR3aa: CASSLASSSYNEQFF
CDR3nt: TGTGCCAGCAGCTTAGCGTCGAGCTCCTACAATGAGCAGTTCTTC

abundance: NA
d_gene: NA
j_gene: TRBJ2-7
v_gene: TRBV10-3
CDR3aa: CAISESEYEQYF
CDR3nt: TGTGCCATCAGTGAATCGGAGTACGAGCAGTACTTC

abundance: few
d_gene: NA
j_gene: TRBJ1-1
v_gene: TRBV2
CDR3aa: CASSPGTPGGVAFF
CDR3nt: TGTGCCAGCAGTCCCGGGACCCCCGGGGGAGTAGCTTTCTTT